A single sample is the source of the 3 T cell receptor beta chains below, sequenced in a study of memory CD4+ T cells and cytomegalovirus serostatus. Profiling relied on immunoSEQ multiplex PCR, and the TCRdb table lists in-frame clones only, not all of them. The sample includes over 50,000 clones, around 83% of them seen just once. Single viable CD3+CD4+CD8-CD45RO+ cells were sorted as the memory CD4+ T cells. The sequenced sample consisted of memory CD4+ T cells from blood. These TCRs come from an adult in good health and CMV-seronegative.

This clone was seen only a few times. This chain links TRBV18 with TRBJ1-1, with 7 bases fitting TRBD1. Germline V gene lookup returns CDR1 KGHSH and CDR2 LQKENI. V shed 3 bases and J 1 base; nucleotides not matched to a gene: 2. The CDR3 is made up of 14 amino acids. In DNA, the CDR3 is TGTGCCAGCTCACCGGGACAGCCGAACACTGAAGCTTTCTTT. It specifies CASSPGQPNTEAFF.

This clone was seen just once. The chain joins TRBV7-9 to TRBJ1-4; the D is unclear. This CDR3 contains 15 residues. CDR1 and CDR2 from the germline V gene are SEHNR and FQNEAQ (reference sequence). Trimming took off 5 bases at V and 4 bases at J, with 14 bases between the two ends. The CDR3 DNA reads TGTGCCAGCAGCCCCGCGGTGGGTGGTAATGAAAAACTGTTTTTT. Translated, it gives CASSPAVGGNEKLFF.

The chain combines TRBV6-6 with TRBJ2-7, with D maybe TRBD1 (5 bases). The CDR3 is made up of 12 amino acids. V dropped 5 bases and J dropped 9 bases, with 14 bases sitting between them. The germline V gene has CDR1 MNHNY and CDR2 SVGAGI (reference sequence). This chain's CDR3 is CASSPPDQGQYF. CDR3 DNA sequence: TGTGCCAGCAGTCCCCCAGACCAGGGGCAGTACTTC.